Listed below are T cell receptor beta chains from one sample, sequenced in a study of CD8+ T cells in alopecia areata. Profiled with immunoSEQ multiplex PCR; TCRdb holds only in-frame clones, not every one. Of more than 90,000 clones in the sample, around two fifths are singletons; the top ten hold 3% to 3.5%. Sequences were obtained from CD4+ T cells sorted from blood. All receptors come from a human donor with alopecia areata. CDR3s include the opening cysteine and the closing phenylalanine or tryptophan. D genes are given only for firm matches. A clone size is listed for some rows: how often the clone was seen (once, few, many), or a class if it is expanded.

d_gene | j_gene | abundance | v_gene | CDR3aa | CDR3nt
TRBD1 | TRBJ2-5 | - | TRBV4-2 | CASSLQGTYQETQYF | TGTGCCAGCAGCCTACAGGGGACGTACCAAGAGACCCAGTACTTC
TRBD2 | TRBJ2-5 | - | TRBV7-8 | CASSLERAGGPETQYF | TGTGCCAGCAGCTTAGAGCGAGCGGGAGGGCCAGAGACCCAGTACTTC
TRBD1 | TRBJ2-1 | - | TRBV5-6 | CASSLVGQVYNEQFF | TGTGCCAGCAGCTTGGTGGGACAGGTCTACAATGAGCAGTTCTTC
TRBD1 | TRBJ2-7 | few | TRBV5-1 | CASSNDRVSYEQYF | TGCGCCAGCAGCAACGACAGGGTTTCCTACGAGCAGTACTTC
- | TRBJ2-7 | once | TRBV7-2 | CASSRVEGAYYEQYF | TGTGCCAGCAGCCGAGTAGAAGGGGCCTACTACGAGCAGTACTTC
- | TRBJ1-1 | few | TRBV30 | CAWSIQLMNTEAFF | TGTGCCTGGAGTATTCAGCTTATGAACACTGAAGCTTTCTTT
- | TRBJ1-1 | few | TRBV20-1 | CSAIRNTEAFF | TGCAGTGCTATTAGGAACACTGAAGCTTTCTTT
- | TRBJ2-5 | - | TRBV2 | CASSEIGVETQYF | TGTGCCAGCAGTGAAATAGGGGTAGAGACCCAGTACTTC
- | TRBJ2-1 | few | TRBV29-1 | CTRWGSGYNEQFF | TGCACTCGTTGGGGAAGCGGGTACAATGAGCAGTTCTTC
TRBD1 | TRBJ2-3 | - | TRBV4-1 | CASSQATGTGYTDTQYF | TGCGCCAGCAGCCAAGCCACCGGGACAGGGTACACAGATACGCAGTATTTT
TRBD1 | TRBJ2-7 | - | TRBV4-1 | CASSQPGQRSYEQYF | TGCGCCAGCAGCCAACCGGGACAGAGATCCTACGAGCAGTACTTC
- | TRBJ2-3 | - | TRBV30 | CAWGIGGDTQYF | TGTGCCTGGGGGATCGGGGGAGATACGCAGTATTTT
- | TRBJ2-7 | - | TRBV20-1 | CSARRSYEQYF | TGCAGTGCTAGACGCTCCTACGAGCAGTACTTC
TRBD2 | TRBJ2-3 | few | TRBV11-2 | CASATGSGGPRDTQYF | TGTGCCAGCGCCACGGGGTCGGGAGGGCCCCGAGATACGCAGTATTTT
- | TRBJ2-3 | few | TRBV9 | CASSVPGGGDTQYF | TGTGCCAGCAGCGTCCCCGGGGGAGGAGATACGCAGTATTTT
- | TRBJ2-7 | - | TRBV7-2 | CASSLAHKTYEQYF | TGTGCCAGCAGCTTAGCGCACAAGACCTACGAGCAGTACTTC
- | TRBJ2-3 | few | TRBV29-1 | CSVETLTGNTDTQYF | TGCAGCGTTGAGACCTTGACGGGGAACACAGATACGCAGTATTTT
- | TRBJ2-7 | - | TRBV29-1 | CSAAGTPYEQYF | TGCAGCGCAGCCGGGACACCCTACGAGCAGTACTTC
- | TRBJ1-2 | few | TRBV29-1 | CSVGWANYGYTF | TGCAGCGTTGGATGGGCTAACTATGGCTACACCTTC
- | TRBJ2-5 | few | TRBV29-1 | CSAGSSPQETQYF | TGCAGCGCTGGGTCGTCACCACAAGAGACCCAGTACTTC
- | TRBJ1-2 | once | TRBV7-2 | CASSPDIGGYTF | TGTGCCAGCAGCCCCGACATTGGCGGCTACACCTTC
- | TRBJ2-2 | - | TRBV5-1 | CASSLLGGASTGELFF | TGCGCCAGCAGCCTCTTAGGAGGGGCTTCGACCGGGGAGCTGTTTTTT